The 26 T cell receptor beta chains presented below share a single source sample, sequenced in a study of cytomegalovirus exposure and HLA in healthy donors. It was with 60 Vbeta and 13 Jbeta primers that the PCR ran. The protocol was immunoSEQ multiplex PCR, while the TCRdb copy is restricted to in-frame clones and leaves out a portion. The table lists over 70,000 clones, over 60% of them singletons. The sequenced material came from PBMCs. Every receptor here comes from a man under 40 in good health and CMV-seronegative.

CDR3 DNA sequence: TGTGCCAGCAGCTTAGAGGGCAGGGGGCTCTATGGCTACACCTTC. This sequence encodes CASSLEGRGLYGYTF. The chain is built from TRBV7-9 and TRBJ1-2; 8 bases agree with TRBD1. Trimming cost V 1 base and J 4 bases; bases outside gene matches: 5. This CDR3 is 15 amino acids long. Germline CDR1 reads SEHNR; CDR2 reads FQNEAQ (reference sequence).

The J gene is TRBJ1-3, the V gene TRBV10-2; 9 bases align to TRBD1. The germline V gene encodes CDR1 WSHSY and CDR2 SAAADI. There are 15 residues in the CDR3. V was pared by 6 bases and J by 2 bases, with 5 bases of the junction left unmatched. CDR3 sequence reads: CASRRDRGTGNTIYF. DNA for the CDR3: TGCGCCAGCAGGCGAGACAGGGGGACTGGAAACACCATATATTTT.

The chain joins TRBV5-6 to TRBJ2-2; 14 bases match TRBD2. The junction had 6 bases not matched to a gene; V was cut back by 4 bases and J by 7 bases. Germline-derived CDR1 and CDR2 are SGHDT and YYEEEE. This CDR3 is 16 amino acids long. The CDR3 DNA sequence: TGTGCCAGCAGCAAAGGACTAGCGGGAGGTCACGGGGAGCTGTTTTTT. It yields the protein CASSKGLAGGHGELFF.

This clone was detected only a few times. J is TRBJ1-2 and V is TRBV27; D is perhaps TRBD1 (5 bases). With 0 bases removed from V and 2 bases from J, the gap between germline ends came to 19 bases. The CDR3 has 18 residues. Per the germline V gene, CDR1 is MNHEY and CDR2 is SMNVEV (reference sequence). The CDR3 protein is CASSLSAGQGYRNYGYTF. DNA of the CDR3: TGTGCCAGCAGTTTATCGGCAGGACAAGGCTATAGGAACTATGGCTACACCTTC.

This sequence joins TRBV7-2 and TRBJ2-5; 10 bases align to TRBD2. Germline V lookup: CDR1 SGHTA, CDR2 FQGNSA. V dropped 3 bases and J dropped 5; count of bases not matched to a gene: 3. This CDR3 contains 14 residues. Written as DNA, the CDR3 is TGTGCCAGCAGCTTTCCGACTAGCGGGGAGACCCAGTACTTC. Its protein is CASSFPTSGETQYF. Full variable domain (rest looked up from reference TRBV7-2 and TRBJ2-5): GAGVSQSPSNKVTEKGKDVELRCDPISGHTALYWYRQSLGQGLEFLIYFQGNSAPDKSGLPSDRFSAERTGGSVSTLTIQRTQQEDSAVYLCASSFPTSGETQYFGPGTRLLVL.

This chain links TRBV11-2 with TRBJ1-1, with D uncertain. The CDR3 totals 12 residues. In germline, CDR1 is SGHAT, CDR2 FQNNGV. Trimming took 3 bases from V and 10 from J, leaving 12 bases between them. CDR3 sequence reads: CASSFSGAIAFF. CDR3 DNA sequence: TGTGCCAGCAGCTTTTCGGGAGCTATAGCTTTCTTT.

Concerning this clone: A junction boundary mismatches the germline segment, possibly from a read error. The V call is TRBV30, the J call TRBJ2-1; 11 bases map to TRBD2. Per the germline V gene, CDR1 is GTSNPN and CDR2 is SVGIG (reference sequence). The CDR3 runs to 15 residues. This CDR3 is CTWSTGLAAYNEQFF. In nucleotides, the CDR3 is TGTACCTGGAGTACGGGACTAGCGGCCTACAATGAGCAGTTCTTC.

The chain employs TRBV30 and TRBJ2-7; a possible D gene is TRBD2 (5 bases). The CDR3 consists of 14 residues. Germline values: CDR1 GTSNPN, CDR2 SVGIG (reference sequence). Trimming stripped 0 bases from V and 2 bases from J, with 11 bases between. The CDR3 loop is CAWSVGVGAYEQYF. In DNA, the CDR3 is TGTGCCTGGAGTGTCGGGGTGGGCGCCTACGAGCAGTACTTC.

V usage is TRBV5-5 and J usage is TRBJ1-5; 7 nucleotides match TRBD1. The V gene's germline CDR1 is SGHKS and CDR2 YYEKEE (reference sequence). The ends lost 0 bases at V and 6 bases at J; junction bases unmatched: 3. The CDR3 covers 14 residues. The CDR3 region has the DNA TGTGCCAGCAGCTTGGAAGCAGGGGGTCAGCCCCAGCATTTT. Amino acids: CASSLEAGGQPQHF.

This rearrangement joins TRBV5-6 to TRBJ2-7; TRBD1 matches at 8 bases. J was trimmed by 8 bases and V by 0 bases; bases with no gene match: 10. Germline V gene lookup returns CDR1 SGHDT and CDR2 YYEEEE. The CDR3 has 15 amino acids. The CDR3, as DNA: TGTGCCAGCAGCTTGGTCGGGACAGGTGTTACGAAGCAGTACTTC. Translating gives CASSLVGTGVTKQYF. Filled out from reference TRBV5-6 and TRBJ2-7, the complete variable domain reads DAGVTQSPTHLIKTRGQQVTLRCSPKSGHDTVSWYQQALGQGPQFIFQYYEEEERQRGNFPDRFSGHQFPNYSSELNVNALLLGDSALYLCASSLVGTGVTKQYFGPGTRLTVT.

The V call is TRBV19, the J call TRBJ1-5; a weak D match, TRBD1 (5 bases). This CDR3 region has 14 residues. Per the germline V gene, CDR1 is LNHDA and CDR2 is SQIVND (reference sequence). Trimming stripped 2 bases from V and 6 bases from J, with 11 bases between. In DNA, the CDR3 is TGTGCCAGTAGTATAACCGGGGGGAGTCAGCCCCAGCATTTT. This sequence encodes CASSITGGSQPQHF. The whole variable domain, filled in from reference TRBV19 and TRBJ1-5, reads DGGITQSPKYLFRKEGQNVTLSCEQNLNHDAMYWYRQDPGQGLRLIYYSQIVNDFQKGDIAEGYSVSREKKESFPLTVTSAQKNPTAFYLCASSITGGSQPQHFGDGTRLSIL.

The chain uses TRBV19 and TRBJ2-5; 8 bases match TRBD1. V was clipped by 5 bases and J by 7 bases; unmatched bases: 9. The CDR3 length is 14 residues. Germline V CDR1 and CDR2: LNHDA, SQIVND (reference sequence). The CDR3 DNA sequence: TGTGCCAGTAGTTCACAGGGGGGCACGGGGACCCAGTACTTC. Amino acids: CASSSQGGTGTQYF. The complete variable domain, with remaining parts taken from reference TRBV19 and TRBJ2-5, reads DGGITQSPKYLFRKEGQNVTLSCEQNLNHDAMYWYRQDPGQGLRLIYYSQIVNDFQKGDIAEGYSVSREKKESFPLTVTSAQKNPTAFYLCASSSQGGTGTQYFGPGTRLLVL.

In its sample, this clone was seen a few times. This chain joins TRBV7-9 and TRBJ2-7, with 14 nucleotides matching TRBD2. V trimming: 5 bases; J trimming: 4 bases; junction bases outside the gene matches: 10. Germline CDR1 is SEHNR and CDR2 is FQNEAQ (reference sequence). This CDR3 is 17 amino acids long. The CDR3 coding sequence is TGTGCCAGCAGCGCCTGGGGGACTAGCGGGAGTGCTTACGAGCAGTACTTC. This sequence encodes CASSAWGTSGSAYEQYF.

This chain links TRBV11-2 with TRBJ1-4; 9 bases line up with TRBD1. CDR3 length: 15 residues. The V gene end was trimmed by 1 base and the J gene end by 5 bases; junction bases not matched to a gene: 2. CDR1 is SGHAT, CDR2 FQNNGV, per germline. The CDR3 nucleotides read TGTGCCAGCAGCTTAGGGACAGGGGACAATGAAAAACTGTTTTTT. Translation: CASSLGTGDNEKLFF.

Comment on this clone: The sample holds other DNA sequences that translate to the same CDR3. The V gene is TRBV4-2, the J gene TRBJ1-1, with 10 bases fitting TRBD1. The CDR3 has 14 amino acids. The germline V gene has CDR1 LGHNA and CDR2 YNFKEQ. V was pared by 4 bases and J by 4 bases, with 3 bases of the junction left unmatched. The DNA of the CDR3 is TGTGCCAGCAGCCGCGGGACAGGGGTCACTGAAGCTTTCTTT. It yields the protein CASSRGTGVTEAFF.

The chain recombines TRBV2 with TRBJ2-1; 8 bases line up with TRBD1. The germline CDR1 and CDR2 sequences are SNHLY and FYNNEI. The CDR3 extends over 14 amino acids. V gave up 7 bases and J gave up 3 bases; unmatched junction bases: 5. This CDR3 is CASKQGGIYNEQFF. The CDR3 coding sequence is TGTGCCAGCAAACAGGGGGGAATCTACAATGAGCAGTTCTTC.

The gene calls are TRBV6-9 and TRBJ1-6; TRBD1 might be the D (5 bases). CDR3 size: 11 residues. The germline CDR1 and CDR2 sequences are MNHGY and SVAAGI. Between the trimmed V and J ends, which lost 6 bases and 13 bases, there was a span of 10 bases. The CDR3: CASRNRWPLHF. Written as DNA, the CDR3 is TGTGCCAGCAGAAACAGGTGGCCCCTCCACTTT.

The chain recombines TRBV28 with TRBJ2-7; 10 bases line up with TRBD2. V trimming: 6 bases; J trimming: 3 bases; junction bases outside the gene matches: 8. Germline loops: CDR1 MDHEN, CDR2 SYDVKM. The length of the CDR3 is 15 residues. CDR3 in amino acids: CASRDSGRYRYEQYF. In DNA form, the CDR3 reads TGTGCCAGCAGAGATAGCGGGAGGTACCGCTACGAGCAGTACTTC.

This chain joins TRBV5-1 and TRBJ1-2; D uncertain. CDR1 and CDR2 (germline): SGHRS, YFSETQ. V was cut by 2 bases and J by 4 bases, with 9 bases left in between. This CDR3 contains 13 residues. CDR3 amino acids: CASSFEGSYGYTF. As DNA, the CDR3 is TGCGCCAGCAGCTTTGAGGGAAGCTATGGCTACACCTTC. The full variable domain, completed using reference TRBV5-1 and TRBJ1-2, is KAGVTQTPRYLIKTRGQQVTLSCSPISGHRSVSWYQQTPGQGLQFLFEYFSETQRNKGNFPGRFSGRQFSNSRSEMNVSTLELGDSALYLCASSFEGSYGYTFGSGTRLTVV.

The genes are TRBV7-9 and TRBJ2-1; 7 bases agree with TRBD2. The V segment lost 1 base and the J segment 6 bases; nucleotides outside the gene matches: 9. The CDR3 covers 16 residues. Looked up from germline, CDR1 is SEHNR and CDR2 is FQNEAQ (reference sequence). The chain's CDR3 is CASSLGVSGLLNEQFF. In nucleotides, the CDR3 is TGTGCCAGCAGCTTAGGAGTTAGCGGGCTCCTCAATGAGCAGTTCTTC.

This clone was detected once. The CDR3 nucleotides are TGTGCCAGCAGCCGAGCAGGGGGCTTTGAAGCTTTCTTT. Translated: CASSRAGGFEAFF. The chain uses TRBV28 and TRBJ1-1; 8 bases align to TRBD1. This CDR3 region has 13 residues. Trimming took 6 bases from V and 7 from J; bases not matched to a gene: 7. The germline V gene has CDR1 MDHEN and CDR2 SYDVKM.

The genes are TRBV5-6 and TRBJ2-1; 8 bases are a match to TRBD2. The CDR3 is 14 residues long. Trimming removed 2 bases from V and 4 bases from J; junction bases left unmatched: 2. CDR1 SGHDT and CDR2 YYEEEE come from the germline V gene. The CDR3 DNA follows: TGTGCCAGCAGCTTACGGGGGGGATACAATGAGCAGTTCTTC. This gives the protein CASSLRGGYNEQFF.

V usage is TRBV4-1 and J usage is TRBJ2-2; a possible D gene is TRBD2 (5 bases). Germline lookup yields CDR1 MGHRA and CDR2 YSYEKL. Trimming shortened V by 9 bases and J by 1 base, and 12 bases separated the two germline ends. CDR3 length: 14 amino acids. The CDR3 DNA reads as TGCGCCAGTAGCGCTCGACAGAACACCGGGGAGCTGTTTTTT. Amino acids: CASSARQNTGELFF.

In its sample, this clone was seen once. This sequence joins TRBV12-5 and TRBJ2-2; TRBD1 is a possible D gene (5 bases). The CDR3 extends over 15 amino acids. Germline CDR1 LGHNT, CDR2 FRNRAP. Deletions cut 2 bases from V and 4 bases from J, with 11 bases between. The CDR3 DNA reads TGTGCTAGTGGTTTGCCTCAGGGTGGCACCGGGGAGCTGTTTTTT. Amino acids: CASGLPQGGTGELFF.

This chain connects TRBV6-1 to TRBJ2-3, with a weak D call TRBD1 (5 bases). This CDR3 spans 15 amino acids. The V and J ends lost 3 bases and 2 bases respectively, with 12 bases between them. The germline V gene encodes CDR1 MNHNS and CDR2 SASEGT. DNA of the CDR3: TGTGCCAGCAGTGAGTTGTCAGGGTCCACAGATACGCAGTATTTT. Protein: CASSELSGSTDTQYF.

The chain joins TRBV18 to TRBJ1-1, with a possible D match to TRBD1 (5 bases). Germline V gene sequence: CDR1 KGHSH, CDR2 LQKENI. V shed 2 bases and J shed 3 bases, with 13 bases lying between them. There are 15 residues in the CDR3. CDR3 nucleotides: TGTGCCAGCTCACCAACAGGAGGGAGTTACACTGAAGCTTTCTTT. It is translated as CASSPTGGSYTEAFF.